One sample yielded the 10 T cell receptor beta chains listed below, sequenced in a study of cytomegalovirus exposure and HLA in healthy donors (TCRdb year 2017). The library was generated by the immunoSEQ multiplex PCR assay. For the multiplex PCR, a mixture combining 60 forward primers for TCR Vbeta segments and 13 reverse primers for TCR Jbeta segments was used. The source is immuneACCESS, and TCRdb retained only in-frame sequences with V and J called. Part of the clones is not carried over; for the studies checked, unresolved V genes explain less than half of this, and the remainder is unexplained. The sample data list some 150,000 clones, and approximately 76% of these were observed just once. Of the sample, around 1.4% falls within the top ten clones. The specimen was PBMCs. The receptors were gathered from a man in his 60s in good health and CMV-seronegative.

CDR3 bases: TGTGCCACCAGCAGGCGACAGGGATCGGGGGCAGATACGCAGTATTTT. Translation: CATSRRQGSGADTQYF. The chain couples TRBV15 to TRBJ2-3; D perhaps matches TRBD1 (7 bases). This CDR3 has 16 amino acids. Trimming took 3 bases from V and 4 from J, leaving 17 bases between them. Germline V gene data show CDR1 as LNHNV and CDR2 as YYDKDF (reference sequence).

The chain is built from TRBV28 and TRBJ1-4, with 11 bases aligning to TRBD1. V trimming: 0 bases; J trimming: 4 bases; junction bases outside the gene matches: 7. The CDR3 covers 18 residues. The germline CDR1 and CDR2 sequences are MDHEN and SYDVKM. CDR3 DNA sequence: TGTGCCAGCAGTTTATGGGGACAGGGGGGAGGCGTTAATGAAAAACTGTTTTTT. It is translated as CASSLWGQGGGVNEKLFF.

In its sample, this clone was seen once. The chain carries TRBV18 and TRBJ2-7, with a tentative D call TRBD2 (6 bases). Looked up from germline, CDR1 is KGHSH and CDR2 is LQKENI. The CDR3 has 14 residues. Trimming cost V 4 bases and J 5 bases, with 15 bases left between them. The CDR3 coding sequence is TGTGCCAGCTCACTCGGGACTTATAGAGACGAGCAGTACTTC. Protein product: CASSLGTYRDEQYF. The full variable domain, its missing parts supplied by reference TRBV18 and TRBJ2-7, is NAGVMQNPRHLVRRRGQEARLRCSPMKGHSHVYWYRQLPEEGLKFMVYLQKENIIDESGMPKERFSAEFPKEGPSILRIQQVVRGDSAAYFCASSLGTYRDEQYFGPGTRLTVT.

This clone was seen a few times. In DNA, the CDR3 is TGTGCCAGCAGTGGGGGACAGGGGTCCTACGAGCAGTACTTC. It encodes CASSGGQGSYEQYF. This sequence joins TRBV6-1 and TRBJ2-7, with 10 bases lining up with TRBD1. Germline V gives CDR1 MNHNS, CDR2 SASEGT. The length of the CDR3 is 14 residues. V shed 4 bases, J shed 1 base, and the junction held 1 base outside the gene matches.

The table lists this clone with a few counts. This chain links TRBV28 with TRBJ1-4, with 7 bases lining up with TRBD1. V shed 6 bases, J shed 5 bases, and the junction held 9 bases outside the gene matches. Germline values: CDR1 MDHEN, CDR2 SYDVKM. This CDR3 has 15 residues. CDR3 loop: CASRSDRVLNEKLFF. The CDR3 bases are TGTGCCAGCAGATCTGACAGGGTCTTAAATGAAAAACTGTTTTTT. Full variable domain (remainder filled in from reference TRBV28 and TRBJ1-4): DVKVTQSSRYLVKRTGEKVFLECVQDMDHENMFWYRQDPGLGLRLIYFSYDVKMKEKGDIPEGYSVSREKKERFSLILESASTNQTSMYLCASRSDRVLNEKLFFGSGTQLSVL.

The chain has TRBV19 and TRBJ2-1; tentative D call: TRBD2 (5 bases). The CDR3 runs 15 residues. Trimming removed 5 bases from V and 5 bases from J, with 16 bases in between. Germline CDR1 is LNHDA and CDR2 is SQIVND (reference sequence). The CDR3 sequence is CASSLSPGSHNEQFF. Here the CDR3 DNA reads TGTGCCAGTAGTCTCTCGCCGGGGTCACACAATGAGCAGTTCTTC.

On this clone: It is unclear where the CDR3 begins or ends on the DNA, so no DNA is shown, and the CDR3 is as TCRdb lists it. The CDR3 sequence is CASSTSGDSYEQYF. The chain links TRBV5-1 to TRBJ2-7; the table's D call TRBD2 went unverified against the DNA. With termini counted, the CDR3 has 14 amino acids. Germline values: CDR1 SGHRS, CDR2 YFSETQ.

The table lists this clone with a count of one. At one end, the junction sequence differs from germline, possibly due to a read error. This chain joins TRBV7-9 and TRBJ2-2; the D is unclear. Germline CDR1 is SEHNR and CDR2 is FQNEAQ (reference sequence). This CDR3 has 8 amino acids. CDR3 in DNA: TGCGGTCACGGGGAGCTGTTTTTT. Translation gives CGHGELFF.

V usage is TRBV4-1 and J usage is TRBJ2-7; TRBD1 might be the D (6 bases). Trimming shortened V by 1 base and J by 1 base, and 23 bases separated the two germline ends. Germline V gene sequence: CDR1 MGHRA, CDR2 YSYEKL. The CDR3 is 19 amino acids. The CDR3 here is CASSQGGPRISTTSYEQYF. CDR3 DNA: TGCGCCAGCAGCCAAGGGGGGCCCAGGATTTCCACTACTTCCTACGAGCAGTACTTC.

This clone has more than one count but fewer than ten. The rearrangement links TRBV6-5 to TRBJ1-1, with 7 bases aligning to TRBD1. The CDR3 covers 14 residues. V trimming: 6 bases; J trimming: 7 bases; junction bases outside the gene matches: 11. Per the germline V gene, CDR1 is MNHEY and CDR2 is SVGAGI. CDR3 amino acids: CASRNGYRGYEAFF. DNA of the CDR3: TGTGCCAGCAGGAACGGGTACAGGGGTTATGAAGCTTTCTTT.